These T cell receptor beta chains were read from a single sample in a study of shared clonotypes between healthy human individuals. Sequencing used immunoSEQ multiplex PCR; TCRdb keeps in-frame clones, though not all of them. The sample shows some 980,000 clones, about three quarters of them seen only once. The sequenced sample consisted of memory CD4+ T cells sorted from blood. The receptors originated from a man between 18 and 29 years old in good health. The CDR3 runs from the conserved cysteine through the conserved F or W. D genes are given only for firm matches. Only some rows state a clone size, as once, few, many or a class for expanded clones.

CDR3 DNA: TGCGCCAGCAGCCTCCAGGGAGATCAGCCCCAGCATTTT
CDR3 protein: CASSLQGDQPQHF
D gene: NA
V gene: TRBV5-1
clone size: NA
J gene: TRBJ1-5

CDR3 DNA: TGCGCCAGCAGCCCTCTGGGGACAGGGGCAAGCACAGATACGCAGTATTTT
CDR3 protein: CASSPLGTGASTDTQYF
D gene: TRBD1
V gene: TRBV5-1
clone size: NA
J gene: TRBJ2-3

CDR3 DNA: TGTGCCAGCAGACCACAGGGGTCCTATAATTCACCCCTCCACTTT
CDR3 protein: CASRPQGSYNSPLHF
D gene: TRBD1
V gene: TRBV2
clone size: NA
J gene: TRBJ1-6

CDR3 DNA: TGTGCCATCACCCAGGACAGGGTGAGCACCGGGGAGCTGTTTTTT
CDR3 protein: CAITQDRVSTGELFF
D gene: TRBD1
V gene: TRBV10-3
clone size: NA
J gene: TRBJ2-2

CDR3 DNA: TGTGCCAGCAGGTCGGGGGATAGCAATCAGCCCCAGCATTTT
CDR3 protein: CASRSGDSNQPQHF
D gene: NA
V gene: TRBV28
clone size: NA
J gene: TRBJ1-5

CDR3 DNA: TGCGCCATTTCGCCTAGCGGGAGTTGGTACGAGCAGTACTTC
CDR3 protein: CAISPSGSWYEQYF
D gene: TRBD2
V gene: TRBV10-2
clone size: NA
J gene: TRBJ2-7

CDR3 DNA: TGTGCCAGCAGCTTATTGGACATCTTGAACACTGAAGCTTTCTTT
CDR3 protein: CASSLLDILNTEAFF
D gene: NA
V gene: TRBV7-4
clone size: NA
J gene: TRBJ1-1

CDR3 DNA: TGCGCCAGCAGCCCAGGACTAGCGGGAGCCTACGAGCAGTACTTC
CDR3 protein: CASSPGLAGAYEQYF
D gene: TRBD2
V gene: TRBV4-1
clone size: once
J gene: TRBJ2-7

CDR3 DNA: TGTGCCAGTAGTCCCGAGGGGGCGTACGGAAACACCATATATTTT
CDR3 protein: CASSPEGAYGNTIYF
D gene: TRBD1
V gene: TRBV19
clone size: NA
J gene: TRBJ1-3

CDR3 DNA: TGTGCCAGCAGTTTCTCCGGAGGCAGGGGGCGCGAGCAGTACTTC
CDR3 protein: CASSFSGGRGREQYF
D gene: TRBD1
V gene: TRBV27
clone size: NA
J gene: TRBJ2-7

CDR3 DNA: TGTGCCAGCAGCTTTCAGCGTCGGAACGAGCAGTACTTC
CDR3 protein: CASSFQRRNEQYF
D gene: NA
V gene: TRBV7-2
clone size: NA
J gene: TRBJ2-7

CDR3 DNA: TGTGCCAGCAGCGTAGGAGGCGCTCAAGAGACCCAGTACTTC
CDR3 protein: CASSVGGAQETQYF
D gene: NA
V gene: TRBV9
clone size: NA
J gene: TRBJ2-5

CDR3 DNA: TGTGCCAGCAAGGGGACCAGGAATCAGCCCCAGCATTTT
CDR3 protein: CASKGTRNQPQHF
D gene: NA
V gene: TRBV2
clone size: few
J gene: TRBJ1-5

CDR3 DNA: TGTGCCAGCAGTGAGTCCGGTATTCCTGGGGCCAACGTCCTGACTTTC
CDR3 protein: CASSESGIPGANVLTF
D gene: NA
V gene: TRBV25-1
clone size: NA
J gene: TRBJ2-6

CDR3 DNA: TGTGCCTGGAGTGCTCCCTTCGGGGTCAACACCGGGGAGCTGTTTTTT
CDR3 protein: CAWSAPFGVNTGELFF
D gene: NA
V gene: TRBV30
clone size: once
J gene: TRBJ2-2

CDR3 DNA: TGTGCCAGCAGTCGCCGGTCAGGAAGCACTGAAGCTTTCTTT
CDR3 protein: CASSRRSGSTEAFF
D gene: NA
V gene: TRBV6-4
clone size: NA
J gene: TRBJ1-1

CDR3 DNA: TGTGCCAGTAGCCCCCTTTCGACGTACGAGACCCAGTACTTC
CDR3 protein: CASSPLSTYETQYF
D gene: NA
V gene: TRBV19
clone size: NA
J gene: TRBJ2-5

CDR3 DNA: TGCGCCAGCAGCCAAGGGCGGGAGACCCAGTACTTC
CDR3 protein: CASSQGRETQYF
D gene: NA
V gene: TRBV4-3
clone size: NA
J gene: TRBJ2-5

CDR3 DNA: TGTGCCAGCAGCGTAGGGTTGGTGGAGACCCAGTACTTC
CDR3 protein: CASSVGLVETQYF
D gene: NA
V gene: TRBV9
clone size: NA
J gene: TRBJ2-5

CDR3 DNA: TGTGCCAGCAGCTTTCGGGACAGGCCATCCTACGAGCAGTACTTC
CDR3 protein: CASSFRDRPSYEQYF
D gene: TRBD1
V gene: TRBV5-6
clone size: NA
J gene: TRBJ2-7

CDR3 DNA: TGTGCCAGCAGAAGGGCAGGGGGCGATTATTCACCCCTCCACTTT
CDR3 protein: CASRRAGGDYSPLHF
D gene: TRBD1
V gene: TRBV2
clone size: NA
J gene: TRBJ1-6

CDR3 DNA: TGCGCCAGCAGCCAAGCCTACACAGGGGTCAACTACGAGCAGTACTTC
CDR3 protein: CASSQAYTGVNYEQYF
D gene: TRBD1
V gene: TRBV4-3
clone size: NA
J gene: TRBJ2-7

CDR3 DNA: TGTGCCAGCAGCTATGAAGACAGGAGCAACACTGAAGCTTTCTTT
CDR3 protein: CASSYEDRSNTEAFF
D gene: NA
V gene: TRBV5-6
clone size: NA
J gene: TRBJ1-1